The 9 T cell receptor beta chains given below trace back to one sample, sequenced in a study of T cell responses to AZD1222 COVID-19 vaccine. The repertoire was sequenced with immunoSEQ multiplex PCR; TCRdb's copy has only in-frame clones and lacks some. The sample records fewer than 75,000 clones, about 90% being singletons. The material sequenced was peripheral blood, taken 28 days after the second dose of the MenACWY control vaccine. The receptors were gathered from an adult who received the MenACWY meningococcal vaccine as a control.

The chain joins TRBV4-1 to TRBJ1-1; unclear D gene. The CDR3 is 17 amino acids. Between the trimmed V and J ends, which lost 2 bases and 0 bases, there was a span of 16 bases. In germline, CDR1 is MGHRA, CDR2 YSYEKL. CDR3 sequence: CASSQPQQRIMNTEAFF. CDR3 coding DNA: TGCGCCAGCAGCCAACCCCAGCAAAGGATTATGAACACTGAAGCTTTCTTT.

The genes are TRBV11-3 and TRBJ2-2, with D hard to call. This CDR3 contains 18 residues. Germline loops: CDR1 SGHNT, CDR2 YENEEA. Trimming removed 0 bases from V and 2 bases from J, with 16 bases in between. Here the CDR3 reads CASSLDVLGSPNTGELFF. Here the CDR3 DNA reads TGTGCCAGCAGCTTAGATGTGCTCGGCAGCCCAAACACCGGGGAGCTGTTTTTT.

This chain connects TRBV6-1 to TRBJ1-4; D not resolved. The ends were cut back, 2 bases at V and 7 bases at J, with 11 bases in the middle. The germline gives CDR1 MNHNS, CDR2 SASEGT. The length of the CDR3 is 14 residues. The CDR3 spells CASSETLSGEKLFF. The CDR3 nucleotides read TGTGCCAGCAGTGAAACCCTGAGCGGTGAAAAACTGTTTTTT.

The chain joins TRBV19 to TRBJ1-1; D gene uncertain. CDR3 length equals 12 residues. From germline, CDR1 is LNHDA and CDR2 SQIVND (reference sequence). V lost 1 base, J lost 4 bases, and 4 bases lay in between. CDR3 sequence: CASSIASTEAFF. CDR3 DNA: TGTGCCAGTAGTATAGCGAGCACTGAAGCTTTCTTT.

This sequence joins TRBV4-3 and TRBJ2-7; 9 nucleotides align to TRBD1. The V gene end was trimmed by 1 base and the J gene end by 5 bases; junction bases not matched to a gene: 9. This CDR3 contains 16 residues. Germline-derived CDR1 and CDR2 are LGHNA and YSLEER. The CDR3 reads CASSQAWGQGFHEQYF. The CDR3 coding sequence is TGCGCCAGCAGCCAAGCCTGGGGACAGGGTTTCCACGAGCAGTACTTC.

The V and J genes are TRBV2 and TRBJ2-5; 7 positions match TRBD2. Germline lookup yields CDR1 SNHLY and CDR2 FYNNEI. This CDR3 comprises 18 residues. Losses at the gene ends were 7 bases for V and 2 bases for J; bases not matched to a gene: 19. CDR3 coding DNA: TGTGCCAGCACCCCCCCGGCGGGAGACCCCTCCCCTCAAGAGACCCAGTACTTC. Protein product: CASTPPAGDPSPQETQYF.

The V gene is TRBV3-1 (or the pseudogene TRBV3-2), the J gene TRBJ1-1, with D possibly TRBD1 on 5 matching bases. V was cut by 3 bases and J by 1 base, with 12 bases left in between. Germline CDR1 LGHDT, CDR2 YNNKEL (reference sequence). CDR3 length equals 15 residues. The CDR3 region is CASSQRDGQNTEAFF. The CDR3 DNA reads TGTGCCAGCAGCCAGCGGGACGGACAGAACACTGAAGCTTTCTTT.

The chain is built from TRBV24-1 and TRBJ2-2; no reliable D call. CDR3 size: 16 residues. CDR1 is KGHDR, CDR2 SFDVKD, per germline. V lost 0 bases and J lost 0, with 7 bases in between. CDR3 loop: CATSDLQAANTGELFF. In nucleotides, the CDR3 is TGTGCCACCAGTGATTTGCAGGCCGCGAACACCGGGGAGCTGTTTTTT.

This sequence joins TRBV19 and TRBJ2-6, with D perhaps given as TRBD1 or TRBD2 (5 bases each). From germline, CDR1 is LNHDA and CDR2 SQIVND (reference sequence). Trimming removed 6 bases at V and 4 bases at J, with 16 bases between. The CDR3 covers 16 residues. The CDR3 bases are TGTGCCAGTAGCGATTATGAGGGGTCCGGGGCCAACGTCCTGACTTTC. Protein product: CASSDYEGSGANVLTF.